Described below is a single T cell receptor (beta chain) sequence and its context. This sample was taken from a study of T cell responses to AZD1222 COVID-19 vaccine. Germline assignment: CDR1 SQVTM and CDR2 ANQGSEA. The J segment lost 5 bases and the V segment lost 7 bases, leaving 9 bases of the junction unmatched. The CDR3 runs to 13 residues. Sequencing was performed with immunoSEQ multiplex PCR; in TCRdb, only in-frame clones are kept and a portion is missing. The sample yields about 170,000 clones, roughly 92% seen once. The material sequenced was peripheral blood, taken on day 0 of AZD1222 vaccination. The receptor's source is an adult in good health. The chain combines TRBV29-1 with TRBJ1-1, with TRBD1 matching 8 bases. Here the CDR3 reads CSAAPGGGTEAFF. CDR3 in DNA: TGCAGCGCCGCGCCAGGGGGCGGAACTGAAGCTTTCTTT. The complete variable domain, with remaining parts taken from reference TRBV29-1 and TRBJ1-1, reads SAVISQKPSRDICQRGTSLTIQCQVDSQVTMMFWYRQQPGQSLTLIATANQGSEATYESGFVIDKFPISRPNLTFSTLTVSNMSPEDSSIYLCSAAPGGGTEAFFGQGTRLTVV.